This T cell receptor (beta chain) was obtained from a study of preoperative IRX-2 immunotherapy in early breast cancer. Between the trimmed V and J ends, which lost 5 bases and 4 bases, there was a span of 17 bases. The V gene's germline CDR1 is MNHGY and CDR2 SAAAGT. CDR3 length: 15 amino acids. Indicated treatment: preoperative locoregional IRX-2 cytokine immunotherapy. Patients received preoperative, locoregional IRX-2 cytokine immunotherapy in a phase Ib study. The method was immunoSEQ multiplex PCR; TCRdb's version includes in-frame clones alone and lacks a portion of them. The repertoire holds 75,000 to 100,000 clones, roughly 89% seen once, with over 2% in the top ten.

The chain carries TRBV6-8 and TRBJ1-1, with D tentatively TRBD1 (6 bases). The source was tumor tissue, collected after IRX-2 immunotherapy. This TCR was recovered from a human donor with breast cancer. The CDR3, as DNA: TGTGCCAGCAGTGGACCGGGGGCGTTGGGCACTGAAGCTTTCTTT. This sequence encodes CASSGPGALGTEAFF.